A selection of T cell receptor beta chains follows, all from one sample in a study of memory CD4+ T cells and cytomegalovirus serostatus. Produced via immunoSEQ multiplex PCR; TCRdb's table is partial and in-frame only. This table holds approximately 53,000 clones, over 65% found once. The sample taken for sequencing was memory CD4+ T cells from blood. These receptors all stem from an adult in good health and CMV-seronegative. CDR3s include the opening cysteine and the closing phenylalanine or tryptophan. The D gene is left open where the match is weak. Rows may omit the clone size; those that give it use once, few, many or a size class.

CDR3 protein	CDR3 DNA	V gene	J gene	D gene	clone size
CSVSSSNQPQHF	TGCAGCGTTTCCAGTAGCAATCAGCCCCAGCATTTT	TRBV29-1	TRBJ1-5	-	-
CASSLLGQGTYEQYF	TGTGCCAGCAGTTTATTAGGCCAGGGGACCTACGAGCAGTACTTC	TRBV27	TRBJ2-7	-	-
CASSLSRDAGYTF	TGTGCCAGCAGCTTAAGTCGGGACGCGGGCTACACCTTC	TRBV7-9	TRBJ1-2	-	few
CAWMMRGMNTEAFF	TGTGCCTGGATGATGCGGGGGATGAACACTGAAGCTTTCTTT	TRBV30	TRBJ1-1	-	-
CASSQALGNTIYF	TGCGCCAGCAGCCAAGCTCTCGGAAACACCATATATTTT	TRBV4-1	TRBJ1-3	-	few
CASSGVRVRYGYTF	TGTGCCAGCAGTGGGGTCAGGGTGCGATATGGCTACACCTTC	TRBV2	TRBJ1-2	-	-
CASSFSRGPPNEKLFF	TGTGCCAGCAGCTTTTCGCGGGGACCGCCTAATGAAAAACTGTTTTTT	TRBV11-2	TRBJ1-4	-	-
CASSSAGLAFQETQYF	TGTGCCAGCAGCTCTGCGGGACTAGCGTTCCAAGAGACCCAGTACTTC	TRBV7-9	TRBJ2-5	TRBD2	-
CASSPAGERRSGELFF	TGTGCCAGCTCACCAGCCGGGGAAAGGAGATCCGGGGAGCTGTTTTTT	TRBV18	TRBJ2-2	-	-
CASSLGLGRMNTEAFF	TGTGCCAGCAGCTTAGGGCTAGGGAGGATGAACACTGAAGCTTTCTTT	TRBV11-2	TRBJ1-1	-	-
CASSLVMGLANEKLFF	TGTGCCAGCAGCTTAGTAATGGGGCTGGCTAATGAAAAACTGTTTTTT	TRBV7-2	TRBJ1-4	-	few